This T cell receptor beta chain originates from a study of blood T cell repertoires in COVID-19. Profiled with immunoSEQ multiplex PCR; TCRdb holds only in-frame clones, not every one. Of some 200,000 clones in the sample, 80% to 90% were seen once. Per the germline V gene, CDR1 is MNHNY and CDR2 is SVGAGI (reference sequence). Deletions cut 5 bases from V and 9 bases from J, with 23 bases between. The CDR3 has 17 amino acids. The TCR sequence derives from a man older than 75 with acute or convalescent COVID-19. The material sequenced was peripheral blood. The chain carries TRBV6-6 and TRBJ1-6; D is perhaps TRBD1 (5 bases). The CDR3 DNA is TGTGCCAGCAGTCCCATTTGGACTTCAGGCGGGGGTTCACCCCTCCACTTT. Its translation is CASSPIWTSGGGSPLHF.